This note documents a single TCR beta chain sequence. The sample comes from a study of blood T cell repertoires in COVID-19. Study background: The United States, Italy and Spain supplied acute and convalescent COVID-19 samples. The analysed material was cDNA or gDNA that came from T cells, B-cell-depleted T cells, or PBMCs.

In the authors' methods: Amplification with reference gene primers provided the estimates of nucleated cell counts. Here immunoSEQ multiplex PCR was the method, and the copy in TCRdb shows in-frame clones only, minus some. D and trimming were read from the DNA, whereas the V and J calls and clone size are those reported in that table. The sample lists about 68,000 clones, approximately 88% occurring once. CDR1 SGHTA and CDR2 FQGNSA come from the germline V gene. This CDR3 is 16 amino acids long. With 6 bases clipped from V and 1 base from J, the junction kept 7 bases outside the gene matches. The specimen was peripheral blood. The chain carries TRBV7-2 and TRBJ2-3; 10 positions agree with TRBD2. The TCR comes from a human donor in a cohort sampled during active COVID-19. The DNA of the CDR3 is TGTGCCAGCAGACCTGGGGGGACTAGCGGCACAGATACGCAGTATTTT. Protein sequence: CASRPGGTSGTDTQYF.